Presented here are 9 T cell receptor beta chains from one specimen sequenced in a study of T-cell reconstitution after alpha-beta-depleted transplantation in children. Library preparation (for TCRbeta) was performed with unique molecular identifiers. TCRdb analysed the PCR reads with MiXCR anew, one entry per CDR3 protein. The sample has just under 350,000 distinct CDR3 sequences; 15% to 20% are singletons. Here the sequenced sample was PBMCs, mostly from graft donor cells, taken 360 days after TCRalphabeta/CD19-depleted stem cell transplant. The receptors were gathered from a male patient between 2 and 9 years old who had a stem cell transplant for acute lymphoblastic leukemia, so the T cells may come from the graft donor.

Only a few counts were recorded for this clonotype. This chain joins TRBV5-1 and TRBJ2-7; 9 nucleotides align to TRBD2. Germline lookup yields CDR1 SGHRS and CDR2 YFSETQ. The V segment lost 4 bases and the J segment 2 bases; nucleotides outside the gene matches: 7. This CDR3 has 15 amino acids. The DNA for the CDR3 is TGCGCCAGCAGCCCGGTAGGCGGGAGGGCCTACGAGCAGTACTTC. This sequence encodes CASSPVGGRAYEQYF.

This clonotype has a handful of counts. The V and J genes are TRBV7-9 and TRBJ2-1, with 7 nucleotides matching TRBD1. Germline V CDR1 and CDR2: SEHNR, FQNEAQ (reference sequence). V gave up 3 bases and J gave up 12 bases; unmatched junction bases: 8. This CDR3 contains 13 residues. The CDR3 nucleotides read TGTGCCAGCAGCTTCCGAGGGACAGCAGCGCAGTTCTTC. It is translated as CASSFRGTAAQFF.

The rearrangement uses TRBV11-2 and TRBJ2-3; TRBD2 aligns across 9 bases. Losses at the gene ends were 5 bases for V and 3 bases for J; bases not matched to a gene: 6. Germline-derived CDR1 and CDR2 are SGHAT and FQNNGV. This CDR3 contains 15 residues. The CDR3 reads CASSAWTSVTDTQYF. The CDR3 region has the DNA TGTGCCAGCAGCGCCTGGACTAGCGTGACAGATACGCAGTATTTT.

This clonotype has at least ten counts. The rearrangement joins TRBV12-3 or TRBV12-4 to TRBJ2-2; D might be TRBD2 (5 bases). The CDR3 is 14 amino acids. Trimming removed 7 bases at V and 0 bases at J, with 9 bases between. Here the CDR3 DNA reads TGTGCCAGCATTGAGGGTCCGAACACCGGGGAGCTGTTTTTT. As protein: CASIEGPNTGELFF.

This clonotype was counted a few times. The J gene is TRBJ1-2, the V gene TRBV10-3; 9 nucleotides align to TRBD1. Germline V CDR1 and CDR2: ENHRY, SYGVKD. With 3 bases clipped from V and 4 bases from J, the junction kept 6 bases outside the gene matches. The CDR3 is 15 amino acids. CDR3 nucleotides: TGTGCCATCAGTGATATTCCGACAGGGGGCTATGGCTACACCTTC. Encoded protein: CAISDIPTGGYGYTF.

This clonotype occurred a few times. The chain has TRBV15 and TRBJ2-4; D is unresolved. The germline CDR1 and CDR2 sequences are LNHNV and YYDKDF (reference sequence). The CDR3 totals 18 residues. V was clipped by 2 bases and J by 1 base, with 18 bases between them. This chain's CDR3 is CATSRRQPMELAKNIQYF. The CDR3 DNA is TGTGCCACCAGCAGACGCCAGCCCATGGAACTGGCCAAAAACATTCAGTACTTC.

This clonotype has just a few counts. This chain joins TRBV7-4 and TRBJ1-5; D gene unclear. Trimming cost V 1 base and J 0 bases, with 13 bases left between them. The germline V gene has CDR1 SGHVT and CDR2 SQSDAQ. The CDR3 loop spans 17 amino acids. Here the CDR3 reads CASSLGSAVNSNQPQHF. CDR3 in DNA: TGTGCCAGCAGCTTAGGGTCGGCGGTAAATAGCAATCAGCCCCAGCATTTT.

A few counts support this clonotype. This chain connects TRBV11-1 to TRBJ2-1, with 7 bases matching TRBD2. CDR1 is SGHAT and CDR2 is FQDESV in the germline V gene (reference sequence). V trimming: 6 bases; J trimming: 0 bases; junction bases outside the gene matches: 23. This CDR3 has 21 amino acids. DNA of the CDR3: TGTGCCAGCAGGCTAAAATCCCCCGTCCTAGGACTAGTCAGCTCCTACAATGAGCAGTTCTTC. Protein sequence: CASRLKSPVLGLVSSYNEQFF.

This sequence joins TRBV10-3 and TRBJ2-2, with a weak D call TRBD2 (6 bases). The CDR3 loop spans 11 amino acids. Germline V gene data show CDR1 as ENHRY and CDR2 as SYGVKD. V shed 6 bases and J shed 11 bases, with 10 bases lying between them. The CDR3 region has the DNA TGTGCCATCAGCCCGGGACTCGAGCTGTTTTTT. Translating it yields CAISPGLELFF.